This T cell receptor (beta chain) came from a study of OX40 agonist ivuxolimab in advanced cancers. Overall study context: Participants could have had prior anti-PD-1, anti-PD-L1 or anti-CTLA-4 therapy, and around 43% had some. Two patients with cutaneous melanoma and one with hepatocellular carcinoma, three in total, showed partial responses.

Study results and limitations: Compared with CD4+, CD8+ T cells on average had more expanded clones.

Researchers took blood at baseline, on cycle 4 day 1, and on cycle 7 day 1. Remarks on this clone: Antigen: not known.

Sequencing used immunoSEQ multiplex PCR; TCRdb keeps in-frame clones, though not all of them. The repertoire holds approximately 89,000 clones, 88% seen once, with less than 0.85% in the top ten. The origin of this receptor is an adult with an advanced solid tumor such as melanoma, head and neck, liver or kidney cancer. Sequences were derived from CD4+ or CD8+ T cells sorted from blood, sampled in a trial of the OX40 agonist ivuxolimab.

This CDR3 reads CASSLETRYTEAFF. The CDR3 DNA sequence: TGCGCCAGCAGCTTGGAGACCCGCTACACTGAAGCTTTCTTT. V is TRBV5-1 and J is TRBJ1-1, with D uncertain. V dropped 0 bases and J dropped 3 bases, with 9 bases sitting between them. This CDR3 has 14 amino acids. Germline values: CDR1 SGHRS, CDR2 YFSETQ.